Following are 21 T cell receptor beta chains from one sample sequenced in a study of cytomegalovirus exposure and HLA in healthy donors. 13 Jbeta primers and 60 Vbeta primers were used for the PCR. Using immunoSEQ multiplex PCR, the repertoire was profiled, and TCRdb retains in-frame clones only, with some absent. The sample has about 160,000 clones, nearly 80% seen once. The sequencing sample was made of PBMCs. The source is a woman aged 45 to 65 in good health and CMV-seropositive.

The gene calls are TRBV28 and TRBJ2-3; TRBD1 is a possible D gene (5 bases). Trimming shortened V by 2 bases and J by 2 bases, and 8 bases separated the two germline ends. The CDR3 is made up of 14 amino acids. Germline CDR1 reads MDHEN; CDR2 reads SYDVKM. The CDR3 sequence is CASSLRGLTDTQYF. In DNA form, the CDR3 reads TGTGCCAGCAGTTTAAGGGGTCTCACAGATACGCAGTATTTT.

V is TRBV1 and J is TRBJ2-7; TRBD2, the table's D call, lacks a check against the DNA. TRBV1 is tagged as a pseudogene. This CDR3 contains 15 residues. CDR3: CTSSSASVRVYEQYF. CDR3 sequence (DNA): TGCACCAGCAGCTCAGCTAGCGTCCGCGTCTACGAGCAGTACTTC.

The chain combines TRBV6-6 with TRBJ1-2; D remains ambiguous. The CDR3 runs 16 residues. Germline assignment: CDR1 MNHNY and CDR2 SVGAGI (reference sequence). V lost 5 bases to trimming and J lost 6 bases, with 22 bases between them. The CDR3 region is CASSHTISGQPNGYTF. The CDR3 region has the DNA TGTGCCAGCAGTCACACAATATCTGGGCAGCCCAATGGCTACACCTTC.

The V gene is TRBV19, the J gene TRBJ2-5, with a weak D call TRBD2 (6 bases). This CDR3 comprises 13 residues. Germline assignment: CDR1 LNHDA and CDR2 SQIVND (reference sequence). Deletions cut 6 bases from V and 9 bases from J, with 17 bases between. CDR3 nucleotides: TGTGCCAGTAGCAAGTCCATTAGGGAGGCCCAGTACTTC. Its translation: CASSKSIREAQYF.

The rearrangement uses TRBV25-1 and TRBJ2-7; 8 bases match TRBD1. Losses at the gene ends were 4 bases for V and 0 bases for J; bases not matched to a gene: 11. This CDR3 comprises 17 residues. The germline V gene encodes CDR1 MGHDK and CDR2 SYGVNS. The CDR3 protein is CASSGSIGDRSSYEQYF. The DNA of the CDR3 is TGTGCCAGCAGTGGTTCGATAGGGGACAGGAGCTCCTACGAGCAGTACTTC.

V and J are TRBV18 and TRBJ1-1; D is possibly TRBD1 (6 bases). The germline gives CDR1 KGHSH, CDR2 LQKENI. The CDR3 loop spans 13 amino acids. With 3 bases removed from V and 4 bases from J, the gap between germline ends came to 9 bases. The CDR3 region has the DNA TGTGCCAGCTCACCGAGGGGGAGCACTGAAGCTTTCTTT. Its protein product is CASSPRGSTEAFF.

The chain has TRBV7-9 and TRBJ2-7; D is perhaps TRBD2 (5 bases). Germline V gene sequence: CDR1 SEHNR, CDR2 FQNEAQ (reference sequence). V was clipped by 0 bases and J by 0 bases, with 9 bases between them. The CDR3 has 15 residues. The DNA of the CDR3 is TGTGCCAGCAGCTTAGCGAACGACTACTCCTACGAGCAGTACTTC. Its translation: CASSLANDYSYEQYF.

V usage is TRBV29-1 and J usage is TRBJ2-7; the D gene is possibly TRBD2 (5 bases). This CDR3 spans 13 amino acids. V lost 1 base and J lost 6, with 13 bases in between. Germline V gives CDR1 SQVTM, CDR2 ANQGSEA. CDR3 region: CSVEGGRIGEQYF. The CDR3 bases are TGCAGCGTTGAAGGTGGGAGAATCGGCGAGCAGTACTTC.

The rearrangement links TRBV6-5 to TRBJ1-3; 9 nucleotides match TRBD1. The length of the CDR3 is 15 residues. The trim removed 5 bases at V and 0 bases at J, leaving 2 bases unmatched. The germline CDR1 and CDR2 sequences are MNHEY and SVGAGI. DNA of the CDR3: TGTGCCAGCAGTCACAGGGGGCTCTCTGGAAACACCATATATTTT. As protein: CASSHRGLSGNTIYF.

The V call is TRBV2, the J call TRBJ2-7, with a possible D match to TRBD2 (6 bases). From germline, CDR1 is SNHLY and CDR2 FYNNEI. Trimming took off 6 bases at V and 2 bases at J, with 14 bases between the two ends. This CDR3 is 14 amino acids long. The CDR3, as DNA: TGTGCCAGCAGGCGCAGCGGGCTAGCCTACGAGCAGTACTTC. Translated: CASRRSGLAYEQYF.

This clone was picked up a small number of times. The chain recombines TRBV6-5 with TRBJ2-7; 9 nucleotides align to TRBD2. J lost 3 bases, V lost 6 bases, and 3 bases had no gene match. Germline values: CDR1 MNHEY, CDR2 SVGAGI. The CDR3 extends over 13 amino acids. The CDR3 spells CASRKREDYEQYF. The CDR3 DNA follows: TGTGCCAGCAGAAAGCGGGAGGACTACGAGCAGTACTTC.

The chain carries TRBV27 and TRBJ1-4; 9 bases map to TRBD1. CDR3 length equals 14 residues. Per germline, CDR1 MNHEY and CDR2 SMNVEV (reference sequence). Trimming cost V 5 bases and J 5 bases; bases outside gene matches: 3. The CDR3 protein is CASSRDRANEKLFF. The CDR3 DNA reads TGTGCCAGCAGTCGGGACAGGGCGAATGAAAAACTGTTTTTT.

The rearrangement joins TRBV4-3 to TRBJ2-7; 9 bases fit TRBD1. Germline loops: CDR1 LGHNA, CDR2 YSLEER. Trimming took 0 bases from V and 3 from J; bases not matched to a gene: 3. This CDR3 contains 15 residues. In DNA form, the CDR3 reads TGCGCCAGCAGCCAAGATCTGGGACAGGGCTACGAGCAGTACTTC. Protein: CASSQDLGQGYEQYF.

The chain carries TRBV5-1 and TRBJ2-3; D perhaps matches TRBD2 (6 bases). The V gene's germline CDR1 is SGHRS and CDR2 YFSETQ. The CDR3 sequence is 16 residues long. The germline V and J ends were trimmed by 4 bases and 0 bases, with 15 bases remaining between them. The CDR3, as DNA: TGCGCCAGCAGCCTACAATTAGCGGTTAGCACAGATACGCAGTATTTT. It yields the protein CASSLQLAVSTDTQYF.

This clone was observed a few times. The chain employs TRBV9 and TRBJ1-6; 7 positions match TRBD1. Germline-derived CDR1 and CDR2 are SGDLS and YYNGEE. V gave up 4 bases and J gave up 5 bases; unmatched junction bases: 6. The CDR3 spans 15 residues. For the CDR3, the DNA is TGTGCCAGCAGCCTGGGACAGCGGAATAATTCACCCCTCCACTTT. It codes for CASSLGQRNNSPLHF.

This clone was picked up one time. CDR3 sequence (DNA): TGTGCCAGCAGCCAAGAGGGGCCCCAGAACACTGAAGCTTTCTTT. Amino acid sequence: CASSQEGPQNTEAFF. The chain is built from TRBV14 and TRBJ1-1, with D perhaps matching TRBD1 (5 bases). Trimming shortened V by 0 bases and J by 1 base, and 9 bases separated the two germline ends. Germline V gene sequence: CDR1 SGHDN, CDR2 FVKESK. CDR3 size: 15 residues.

This chain's CDR3 is CASSLAPTGAIEQYF. The CDR3 DNA follows: TGTGCCAGCAGTTTGGCCCCGACAGGGGCTATCGAGCAGTACTTC. The rearrangement links TRBV28 to TRBJ2-7, with TRBD1 matching over 8 bases. Unmatched junction bases numbered 10, after V lost 3 bases and J lost 6 bases. The CDR3 runs 15 residues. The V gene's germline CDR1 is MDHEN and CDR2 SYDVKM. The whole variable domain, remainder taken from reference TRBV28 and TRBJ2-7, is DVKVTQSSRYLVKRTGEKVFLECVQDMDHENMFWYRQDPGLGLRLIYFSYDVKMKEKGDIPEGYSVSREKKERFSLILESASTNQTSMYLCASSLAPTGAIEQYFGPGTRLTVT.

This clone was recorded once. The chain links TRBV29-1 to TRBJ1-1; no clear D gene. CDR1 is SQVTM, CDR2 ANQGSEA, per germline. The CDR3 sequence is 11 residues long. V dropped 3 bases and J dropped 1 base, with 3 bases sitting between them. The CDR3 protein is CSVDKNTEAFF. The CDR3 DNA is TGCAGCGTTGATAAGAACACTGAAGCTTTCTTT. Filled out from reference TRBV29-1 and TRBJ1-1, the complete variable domain reads SAVISQKPSRDICQRGTSLTIQCQVDSQVTMMFWYRQQPGQSLTLIATANQGSEATYESGFVIDKFPISRPNLTFSTLTVSNMSPEDSSIYLCSVDKNTEAFFGQGTRLTVV.

The CDR3 protein is CASGTDHNSPLHF. For the CDR3, the DNA is TGTGCCAGCGGGACAGATCATAATTCACCCCTCCACTTT. V and J are TRBV7-2 and TRBJ1-6; 7 bases line up with TRBD1. CDR3 length equals 13 residues. Germline CDR1 is SGHTA and CDR2 is FQGNSA. Trimming cost V 8 bases and J 5 bases; bases outside gene matches: 3.

The chain carries TRBV6-1 and TRBJ2-7; weak D call: TRBD1 (6 bases). CDR3 length equals 14 residues. V was shortened by 1 base and J by 3 bases, with 10 bases between the two germline ends. Germline lookup yields CDR1 MNHNS and CDR2 SASEGT. The CDR3: CASSEVDSFYEQYF. The CDR3 DNA is TGTGCCAGCAGTGAAGTGGACAGCTTCTACGAGCAGTACTTC.

The genes are TRBV10-3 and TRBJ1-2; no firm D call. The CDR3 length is 14 residues. Trimming removed 6 bases at V and 1 base at J, with 12 bases between. Germline values: CDR1 ENHRY, CDR2 SYGVKD. CDR3 DNA: TGTGCCATCAGCTTCAGTCCCGTTAACTATGGCTACACCTTC. Amino acids: CAISFSPVNYGYTF.